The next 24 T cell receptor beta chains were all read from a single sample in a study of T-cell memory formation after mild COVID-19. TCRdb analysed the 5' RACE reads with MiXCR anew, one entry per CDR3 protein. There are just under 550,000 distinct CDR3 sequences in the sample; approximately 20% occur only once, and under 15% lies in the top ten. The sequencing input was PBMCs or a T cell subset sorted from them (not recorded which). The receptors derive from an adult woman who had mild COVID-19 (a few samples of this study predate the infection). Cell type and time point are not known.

The CDR3 reads CATSETGSGVGAFF. CDR3 DNA sequence: TGTGCCACCAGTGAAACAGGCTCTGGGGTCGGGGCTTTCTTT. This chain joins TRBV24-1 and TRBJ1-1; the D gene is possibly TRBD1 (5 bases). Germline CDR1 and CDR2: KGHDR and SFDVKD. V was pared by 4 bases and J by 11 bases, with 19 bases between. The CDR3 runs to 14 residues.

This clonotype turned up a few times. CDR3 in amino acids: CASSSQGSAPDTQYF. In DNA, the CDR3 is TGTGCCAGCAGCTCCCAAGGGTCAGCTCCGGATACGCAGTATTTT. The chain couples TRBV11-2 to TRBJ2-3; no clear D. The length of the CDR3 is 15 residues. Looked up from germline, CDR1 is SGHAT and CDR2 is FQNNGV. V lost 4 bases and J lost 6, with 17 bases in between.

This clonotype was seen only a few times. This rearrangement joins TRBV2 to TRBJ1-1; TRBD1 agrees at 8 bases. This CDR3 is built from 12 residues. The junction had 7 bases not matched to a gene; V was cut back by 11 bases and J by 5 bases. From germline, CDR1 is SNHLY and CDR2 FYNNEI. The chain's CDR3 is CAARTGKTEAFF. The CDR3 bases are TGTGCCGCGAGGACAGGGAAGACTGAAGCTTTCTTT.

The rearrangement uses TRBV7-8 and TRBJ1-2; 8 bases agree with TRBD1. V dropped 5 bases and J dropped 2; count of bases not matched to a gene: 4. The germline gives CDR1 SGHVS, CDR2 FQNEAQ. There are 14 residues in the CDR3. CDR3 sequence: CASSVRGPNYGYTF. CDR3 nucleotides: TGTGCCAGCAGCGTCAGGGGGCCCAACTATGGCTACACCTTC.

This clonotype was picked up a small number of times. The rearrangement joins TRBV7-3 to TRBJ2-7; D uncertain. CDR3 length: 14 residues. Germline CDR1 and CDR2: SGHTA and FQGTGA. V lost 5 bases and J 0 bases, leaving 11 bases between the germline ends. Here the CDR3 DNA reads TGTGCCAGCAGCCCCCTCCCGATCTCCTACGAGCAGTACTTC. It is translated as CASSPLPISYEQYF. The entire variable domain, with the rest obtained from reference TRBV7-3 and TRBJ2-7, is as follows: GAGVSQTPSNKVTEKGKYVELRCDPISGHTALYWYRQSLGQGPEFLIYFQGTGAADDSGLPNDRFFAVRPEGSVSTLKIQRTERGDSAVYLCASSPLPISYEQYFGPGTRLTVT.

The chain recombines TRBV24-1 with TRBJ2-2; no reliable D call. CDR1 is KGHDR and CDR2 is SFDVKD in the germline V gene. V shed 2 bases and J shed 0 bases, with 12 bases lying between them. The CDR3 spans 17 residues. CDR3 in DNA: TGTGCCACCAGTGATTCCGGTAGAGTCGCGAACACCGGGGAGCTGTTTTTT. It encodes CATSDSGRVANTGELFF.

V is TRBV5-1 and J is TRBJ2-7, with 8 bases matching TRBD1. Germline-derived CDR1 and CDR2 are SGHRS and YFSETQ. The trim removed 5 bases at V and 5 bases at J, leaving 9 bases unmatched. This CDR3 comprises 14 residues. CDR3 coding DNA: TGCGCCAGCAGTCATGGACAGGGAGGCAACGAGCAGTACTTC. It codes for CASSHGQGGNEQYF.

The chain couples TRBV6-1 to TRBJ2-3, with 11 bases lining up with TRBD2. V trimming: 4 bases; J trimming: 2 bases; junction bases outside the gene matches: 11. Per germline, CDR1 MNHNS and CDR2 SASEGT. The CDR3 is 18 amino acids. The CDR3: CASSVQLIAGGNTDTQYF. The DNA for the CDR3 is TGTGCCAGCAGTGTACAACTTATAGCGGGAGGGAACACAGATACGCAGTATTTT.

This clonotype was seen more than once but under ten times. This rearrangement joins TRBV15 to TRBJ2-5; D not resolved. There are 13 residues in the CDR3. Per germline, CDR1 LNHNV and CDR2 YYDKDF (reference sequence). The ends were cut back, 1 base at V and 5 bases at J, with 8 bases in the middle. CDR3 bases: TGTGCCACCAGCAGAGCTCCCGGGGAGACCCAGTACTTC. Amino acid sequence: CATSRAPGETQYF.

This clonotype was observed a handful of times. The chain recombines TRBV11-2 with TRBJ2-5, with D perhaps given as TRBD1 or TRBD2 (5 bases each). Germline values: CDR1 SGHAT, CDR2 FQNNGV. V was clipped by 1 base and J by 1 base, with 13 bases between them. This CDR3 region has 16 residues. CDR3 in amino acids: CASSLVRGRFQETQYF. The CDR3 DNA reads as TGTGCCAGCAGCTTAGTCCGGGGACGCTTCCAAGAGACCCAGTACTTC.

CDR3 DNA: TGTGCCAGCAGCACAACAGCTACCTCCTACGAGCAGTACTTC. As protein: CASSTTATSYEQYF. V gene TRBV7-6 combines with J gene TRBJ2-7; D ambiguous. Trimming removed 5 bases from V and 0 bases from J, with 11 bases in between. This CDR3 is 14 amino acids long. Germline-derived CDR1 and CDR2 are SGHVS and FNYEAQ.

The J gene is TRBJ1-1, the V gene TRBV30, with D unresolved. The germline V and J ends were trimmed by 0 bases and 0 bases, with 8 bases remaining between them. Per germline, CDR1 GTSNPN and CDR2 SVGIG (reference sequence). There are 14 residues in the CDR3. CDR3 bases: TGTGCCTGGAGTGTAGCCTACTTGAACACTGAAGCTTTCTTT. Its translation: CAWSVAYLNTEAFF.

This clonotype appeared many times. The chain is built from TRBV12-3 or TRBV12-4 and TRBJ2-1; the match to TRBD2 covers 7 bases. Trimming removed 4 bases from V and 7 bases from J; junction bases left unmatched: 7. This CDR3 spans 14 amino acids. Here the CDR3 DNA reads TGTGCCAGCAGTTCATCGGGAGGTTTAAATGAGCAGTTCTTC. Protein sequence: CASSSSGGLNEQFF.

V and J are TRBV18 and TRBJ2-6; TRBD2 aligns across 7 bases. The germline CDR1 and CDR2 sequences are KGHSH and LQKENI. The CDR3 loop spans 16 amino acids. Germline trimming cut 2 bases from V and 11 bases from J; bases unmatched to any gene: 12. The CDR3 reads CASSPTRGELRDVLTF. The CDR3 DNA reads TGTGCCAGCTCACCAACCCGGGGGGAATTGAGAGACGTCCTGACTTTC.

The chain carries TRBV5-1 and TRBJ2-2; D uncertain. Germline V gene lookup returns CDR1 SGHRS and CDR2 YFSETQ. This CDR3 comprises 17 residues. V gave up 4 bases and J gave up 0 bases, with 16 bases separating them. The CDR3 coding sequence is TGCGCCAGCAGCCTGACCCCGGACCGCGCGAACACCGGGGAGCTGTTTTTT. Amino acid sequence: CASSLTPDRANTGELFF. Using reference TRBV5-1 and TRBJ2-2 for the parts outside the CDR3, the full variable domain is KAGVTQTPRYLIKTRGQQVTLSCSPISGHRSVSWYQQTPGQGLQFLFEYFSETQRNKGNFPGRFSGRQFSNSRSEMNVSTLELGDSALYLCASSLTPDRANTGELFFGEGSRLTVL.

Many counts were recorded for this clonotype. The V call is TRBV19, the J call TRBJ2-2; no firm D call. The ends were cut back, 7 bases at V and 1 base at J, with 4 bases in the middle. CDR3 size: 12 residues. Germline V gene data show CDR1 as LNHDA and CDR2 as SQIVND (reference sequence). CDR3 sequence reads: CASKENTGELFF. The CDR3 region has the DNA TGTGCCAGTAAAGAGAACACCGGGGAGCTGTTTTTT.

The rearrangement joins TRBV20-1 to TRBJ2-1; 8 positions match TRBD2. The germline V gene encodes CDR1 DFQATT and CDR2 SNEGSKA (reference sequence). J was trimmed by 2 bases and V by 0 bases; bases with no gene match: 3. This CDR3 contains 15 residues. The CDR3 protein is CSARDPAGAYNEQFF. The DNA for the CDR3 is TGCAGTGCTAGAGATCCAGCGGGAGCCTACAATGAGCAGTTCTTC.

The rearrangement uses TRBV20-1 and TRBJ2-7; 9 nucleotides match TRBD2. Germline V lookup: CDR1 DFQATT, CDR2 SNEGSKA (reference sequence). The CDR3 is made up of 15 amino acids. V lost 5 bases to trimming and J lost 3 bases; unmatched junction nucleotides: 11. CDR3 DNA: TGCAGTGCTCTGAAGACGCGGGAGGGAATCTACGAGCAGTACTTC. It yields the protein CSALKTREGIYEQYF.

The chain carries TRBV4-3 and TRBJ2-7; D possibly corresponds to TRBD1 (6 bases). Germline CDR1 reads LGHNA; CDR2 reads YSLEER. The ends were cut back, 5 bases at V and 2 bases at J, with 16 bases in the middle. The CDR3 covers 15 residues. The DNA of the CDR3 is TGCGCCAGCAGCAACCAGGGGATACCGACCTACGAGCAGTACTTC. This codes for CASSNQGIPTYEQYF.

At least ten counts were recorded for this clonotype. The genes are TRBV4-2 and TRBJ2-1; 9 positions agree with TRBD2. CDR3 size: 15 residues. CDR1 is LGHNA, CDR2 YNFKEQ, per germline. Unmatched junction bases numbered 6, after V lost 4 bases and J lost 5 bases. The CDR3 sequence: CASSPGLAGHNEQFF. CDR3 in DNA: TGTGCCAGCAGCCCGGGACTAGCCGGACACAATGAGCAGTTCTTC.

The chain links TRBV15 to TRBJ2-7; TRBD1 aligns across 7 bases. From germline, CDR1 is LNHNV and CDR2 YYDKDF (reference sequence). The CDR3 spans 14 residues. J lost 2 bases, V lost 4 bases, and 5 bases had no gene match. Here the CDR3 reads CATSTGQVPYEQYF. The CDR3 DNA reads TGTGCCACCAGCACCGGACAGGTCCCCTACGAGCAGTACTTC.

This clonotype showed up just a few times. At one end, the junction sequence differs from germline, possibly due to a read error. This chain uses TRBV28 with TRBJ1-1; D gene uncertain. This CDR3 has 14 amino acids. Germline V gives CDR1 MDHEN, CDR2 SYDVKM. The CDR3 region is CASSPPPTVAEAFF. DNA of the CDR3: TGTGCCAGCAGTCCCCCCCCCACTGTCGCTGAAGCTTTTTTT.

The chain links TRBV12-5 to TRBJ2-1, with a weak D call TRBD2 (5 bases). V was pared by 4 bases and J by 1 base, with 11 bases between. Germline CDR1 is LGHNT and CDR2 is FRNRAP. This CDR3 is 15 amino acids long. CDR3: CASGSGSGSYNEQFF. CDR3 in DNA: TGTGCTAGTGGTTCGGGGAGTGGTTCCTACAATGAGCAGTTCTTC.

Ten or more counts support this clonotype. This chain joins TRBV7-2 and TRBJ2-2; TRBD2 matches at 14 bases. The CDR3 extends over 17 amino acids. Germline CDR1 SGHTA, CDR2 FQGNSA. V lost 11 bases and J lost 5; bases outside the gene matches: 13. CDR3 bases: TGTGCCTCCGCCCAGGGGGGACTAGCGGGAGTTACCGGGGAGCTGTTTTTT. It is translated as CASAQGGLAGVTGELFF.